One and the same sample provided the 25 T cell receptor beta chains below, sequenced in a study of T cell changes during pregnancy in multiple sclerosis. Assay: immunoSEQ multiplex PCR; the TCRdb copy retains only in-frame clones and omits some. Seen here are 33,000 or so clones, 90% observed once, and the top ten hold almost 5.5%. The sample was peripheral blood, taken in the third trimester of pregnancy. The source is a female donor in good health, enrolled as a control in a pregnancy study.

This chain joins TRBV5-1 and TRBJ2-5; 14 bases align to TRBD2. The CDR3 totals 15 residues. Germline V gene data show CDR1 as SGHRS and CDR2 as YFSETQ. The V and J ends lost 4 bases and 4 bases, in that order; junction bases with no gene match: 3. This chain's CDR3 is CASSLGLAGAETQYF. CDR3 DNA sequence: TGCGCCAGCAGCCTGGGACTAGCGGGGGCAGAGACCCAGTACTTC. Full variable domain (missing parts from reference TRBV5-1 and TRBJ2-5): KAGVTQTPRYLIKTRGQQVTLSCSPISGHRSVSWYQQTPGQGLQFLFEYFSETQRNKGNFPGRFSGRQFSNSRSEMNVSTLELGDSALYLCASSLGLAGAETQYFGPGTRLLVL.

The V gene is TRBV19, the J gene TRBJ1-5; 7 bases fit TRBD1. This CDR3 contains 15 residues. CDR1 LNHDA and CDR2 SQIVND come from the germline V gene (reference sequence). The junction had 4 bases not matched to a gene; V was cut back by 5 bases and J by 0 bases. Here the CDR3 reads CASSGTEYSNQPQHF. CDR3 coding DNA: TGTGCCAGTAGTGGGACAGAGTATAGCAATCAGCCCCAGCATTTT.

The chain employs TRBV7-2 and TRBJ2-3; 9 nucleotides match TRBD2. There are 17 residues in the CDR3. Germline CDR1 reads SGHTA; CDR2 reads FQGNSA. The junction had 11 bases not matched to a gene; V was cut back by 5 bases and J by 2 bases. The CDR3 DNA is TGTGCCAGCAGCCCCTATAGCGGGGGAGGATACACAGATACGCAGTATTTT. Encoded protein: CASSPYSGGGYTDTQYF.

The chain combines TRBV9 with TRBJ2-1; D gene ambiguous. CDR3 length equals 18 residues. The V gene's germline CDR1 is SGDLS and CDR2 YYNGEE. Deletions cut 4 bases from V and 0 bases from J, with 20 bases between. This chain's CDR3 is CASSFNPLAESSYNEQFF. The DNA for the CDR3 is TGTGCCAGCAGCTTCAATCCCCTGGCGGAGAGCTCCTACAATGAGCAGTTCTTC.

This clone was detected once. The gene calls are TRBV6-6 and TRBJ2-7; no clear D gene. This CDR3 comprises 13 residues. Germline CDR1 is MNHNY and CDR2 is SVGAGI (reference sequence). Trimming shortened V by 6 bases and J by 1 base, and 10 bases separated the two germline ends. The chain's CDR3 is CASSRILSYEQYF. The CDR3 DNA reads as TGTGCCAGCAGCCGAATACTTTCCTACGAGCAGTACTTC.

V is TRBV11-2 and J is TRBJ2-5, with D maybe TRBD1 (6 bases). The germline CDR1 and CDR2 sequences are SGHAT and FQNNGV. CDR3 size: 14 residues. Trimming shortened V by 0 bases and J by 6 bases, and 11 bases separated the two germline ends. In DNA form, the CDR3 reads TGTGCCAGCAGCTTAGAAGGCAGGGGAAAGACCCAGTACTTC. This encodes CASSLEGRGKTQYF.

The chain employs TRBV7-3 and TRBJ2-7, with D perhaps matching TRBD1 (5 bases). Germline lookup yields CDR1 SGHTA and CDR2 FQGTGA. The V gene lost 3 bases and the J gene lost 6 bases, with 12 bases spanning the gap. This CDR3 comprises 13 residues. In nucleotides, the CDR3 is TGTGCCAGCAGCTTCAGGGAATTCGGCGAGCAGTACTTC. Translation: CASSFREFGEQYF.

This clone was seen a single time. This sequence joins TRBV4-1 and TRBJ2-1; D is perhaps TRBD2 (6 bases). The CDR3 has 18 amino acids. The germline V and J ends were trimmed by 3 bases and 6 bases, with 24 bases remaining between them. Germline CDR1 reads MGHRA; CDR2 reads YSYEKL. Written as DNA, the CDR3 is TGCGCCAGCAGCCATCCACCCTGGGACTGGGAGGTTGTCAATGAGCAGTTCTTC. Its protein product is CASSHPPWDWEVVNEQFF.

This rearrangement joins TRBV7-9 to TRBJ1-2, with TRBD1 as a possible D gene (6 bases). V was pared by 6 bases and J by 2 bases, with 7 bases between. In germline, CDR1 is SEHNR, CDR2 FQNEAQ (reference sequence). The CDR3 consists of 12 residues. The chain's CDR3 is CASRRGNYGYTF. The CDR3 DNA is TGTGCCAGCAGGAGGGGGAACTATGGCTACACCTTC.

The rearrangement uses TRBV30 and TRBJ1-4; 8 positions agree with TRBD1. The CDR3 is 14 residues long. The junction had 6 bases not matched to a gene; V was cut back by 3 bases and J by 6 bases. Germline CDR1 and CDR2: GTSNPN and SVGIG (reference sequence). DNA of the CDR3: TGTGCCTGGAGCGAAGACAGGGGTGATGAAAAACTGTTTTTT. Translating it yields CAWSEDRGDEKLFF. Filled out from reference TRBV30 and TRBJ1-4, the complete variable domain reads SQTIHQWPATLVQPVGSPLSLECTVEGTSNPNLYWYRQAAGRGLQLLFYSVGIGQISSEVPQNLSASRPQDRQFILSSKKLLLSDSGFYLCAWSEDRGDEKLFFGSGTQLSVL.

CDR3 loop: CASSLDLSATNEKLFF. The DNA of the CDR3 is TGTGCCAGCAGCTTGGATCTCTCCGCAACTAATGAAAAACTGTTTTTT. The chain is built from TRBV5-4 and TRBJ1-4; D unresolved. The CDR3 runs to 16 residues. V lost 0 bases to trimming and J lost 0 bases, with 9 bases between them. Germline V lookup: CDR1 SGHNT, CDR2 YYREEE (reference sequence).

This rearrangement joins TRBV4-3 to TRBJ2-2; 9 bases match TRBD1. The CDR3 has 18 amino acids. J gave up 5 bases and V 3 bases, and 13 bases lay outside the gene matches. The germline V gene has CDR1 LGHNA and CDR2 YSLEER. In DNA, the CDR3 is TGCGCCAGCAGCCAGAATACAGGGGGCGGTTTTAAAACCGGGGAGCTGTTTTTT. Translating gives CASSQNTGGGFKTGELFF.

The gene calls are TRBV27 and TRBJ1-5; maybe TRBD1 (5 bases). This CDR3 is 15 amino acids long. Germline CDR1 and CDR2: MNHEY and SMNVEV (reference sequence). V lost 5 bases and J lost 3, with 14 bases in between. The CDR3 sequence: CASSAYQGANQPQHF. The CDR3 DNA sequence: TGTGCCAGCAGTGCCTATCAGGGCGCCAATCAGCCCCAGCATTTT.

The chain combines TRBV15 with TRBJ1-2; no firm D call. Germline V lookup: CDR1 LNHNV, CDR2 YYDKDF (reference sequence). CDR3 length: 14 residues. V shed 1 base and J shed 5 bases, with 11 bases lying between them. CDR3 residues: CATSRVAVGYGYTF. The CDR3 bases are TGTGCCACCAGCAGAGTAGCAGTCGGATATGGCTACACCTTC.

This clone was detected only once. V usage is TRBV9 and J usage is TRBJ1-2; D is uncertain. CDR1 SGDLS and CDR2 YYNGEE come from the germline V gene. The CDR3 covers 11 residues. Trimming stripped 8 bases from V and 5 bases from J, with 10 bases between. The CDR3 nucleotides are TGTGCCAGTTTGGGAGAGTATGGCTACACCTTC. Residues: CASLGEYGYTF. Full variable domain (remainder filled in from reference TRBV9 and TRBJ1-2): DSGVTQTPKHLITATGQRVTLRCSPRSGDLSVYWYQQSLDQGLQFLIQYYNGEERAKGNILERFSAQQFPDLHSELNLSSLELGDSALYFCASLGEYGYTFGSGTRLTVV.

The rearrangement uses TRBV6-5 and TRBJ1-5, with TRBD1 as a possible D gene (5 bases). Trimming removed 6 bases at V and 4 bases at J, with 13 bases between. CDR3 length: 14 residues. CDR1 and CDR2 (germline): MNHEY, SVGAGI. CDR3 nucleotides: TGTGCCAGCAGCCGGGACTCCGGGAATCAGCCCCAGCATTTT. Translation: CASSRDSGNQPQHF.

The chain joins TRBV7-2 to TRBJ2-3, with TRBD1 as a possible D gene (6 bases). Trimming took 1 base from V and 14 from J, leaving 16 bases between them. This CDR3 spans 13 amino acids. Looked up from germline, CDR1 is SGHTA and CDR2 is FQGNSA. The CDR3 loop reads CASSLVSLGARYF. CDR3 in DNA: TGTGCCAGCAGCTTAGTATCGTTGGGGGCGCGGTATTTT.

V gene TRBV7-2 combines with J gene TRBJ1-2, with 11 nucleotides matching TRBD1. The CDR3 extends over 16 amino acids. The J segment lost 8 bases and the V segment lost 4 bases, leaving 12 bases of the junction unmatched. Germline CDR1 reads SGHTA; CDR2 reads FQGNSA. This chain's CDR3 is CASSSTLSGTGGGYTF. In DNA form, the CDR3 reads TGTGCCAGCAGCTCGACTCTGTCCGGGACAGGGGGGGGCTACACCTTC. The full variable domain, rest sourced from reference TRBV7-2 and TRBJ1-2, is GAGVSQSPSNKVTEKGKDVELRCDPISGHTALYWYRQSLGQGLEFLIYFQGNSAPDKSGLPSDRFSAERTGGSVSTLTIQRTQQEDSAVYLCASSSTLSGTGGGYTFGSGTRLTVV.

This chain connects TRBV7-2 to TRBJ2-3; TRBD1 matches at 10 bases. With V trimmed by 1 base and J by 3 bases, 7 bases remained unmatched. CDR1 SGHTA and CDR2 FQGNSA come from the germline V gene. The CDR3 runs 17 residues. CDR3 nucleotides: TGTGCCAGCAGCTTAGATTTCGGACAGGGGGAGACAGATACGCAGTATTTT. It specifies CASSLDFGQGETDTQYF.

The chain joins TRBV19 to TRBJ2-7; TRBD1 agrees at 10 bases. This CDR3 is built from 14 residues. The germline V gene has CDR1 LNHDA and CDR2 SQIVND (reference sequence). The junction had 6 bases not matched to a gene; V was cut back by 6 bases and J by 4 bases. The CDR3 is CASRQPGQGYEQYF. CDR3 coding DNA: TGTGCCAGTAGGCAGCCGGGACAGGGGTACGAGCAGTACTTC.

CDR3 DNA sequence: TGTGCCAGCAGTGAAGTGCCTAGCGGGAGTGAAGAGCAGTACTTC. The encoded protein is CASSEVPSGSEEQYF. J is TRBJ2-7 and V is TRBV6-1, with 10 bases matching TRBD2. Germline lookup yields CDR1 MNHNS and CDR2 SASEGT. The CDR3 spans 15 residues. The trim removed 1 base at V and 7 bases at J, leaving 7 bases unmatched.

CDR3 residues: CASAGTSGGMHAYEQYF. CDR3 sequence (DNA): TGTGCCAGTGCCGGGACTAGCGGGGGAATGCACGCCTACGAGCAGTACTTC. V usage is TRBV19 and J usage is TRBJ2-7; 14 nucleotides agree with TRBD2. Germline lookup yields CDR1 LNHDA and CDR2 SQIVND (reference sequence). Trimming removed 8 bases from V and 2 bases from J; junction bases left unmatched: 11. The CDR3 runs 17 residues.

In DNA, the CDR3 is TGTGCCAGCAGTCTACAGGGCCCTAACTATGGCTACACCTTC. It codes for CASSLQGPNYGYTF. The chain uses TRBV6-5 and TRBJ1-2, with a tentative D call TRBD1 (6 bases). This CDR3 region has 14 residues. V dropped 5 bases and J dropped 0 bases, with 10 bases sitting between them. From germline, CDR1 is MNHEY and CDR2 SVGAGI.

This chain links TRBV5-5 with TRBJ2-7; 7 positions match TRBD2. The CDR3 spans 20 residues. The germline V gene encodes CDR1 SGHKS and CDR2 YYEKEE (reference sequence). The J segment lost 1 base and the V segment lost 0 bases, leaving 19 bases of the junction unmatched. The CDR3 bases are TGTGCCAGCAGCTTGGGGGGGTGGCTAGCTCCTAGCGGCGGGTCCTACGAGCAGTACTTC. The encoded protein is CASSLGGWLAPSGGSYEQYF. Looking up the rest from reference TRBV5-5 and TRBJ2-7 gives the full variable domain: DAGVTQSPTHLIKTRGQQVTLRCSPISGHKSVSWYQQVLGQGPQFIFQYYEKEERGRGNFPDRFSARQFPNYSSELNVNALLLGDSALYLCASSLGGWLAPSGGSYEQYFGPGTRLTVT.

The chain recombines TRBV7-9 with TRBJ1-1; unclear D gene. Germline assignment: CDR1 SEHNR and CDR2 FQNEAQ (reference sequence). The CDR3 has 12 residues. The V gene lost 0 bases and the J gene lost 4 bases, with 3 bases spanning the gap. CDR3 loop: CASSLASTEAFF. The DNA of the CDR3 is TGTGCCAGCAGCTTAGCTAGCACTGAAGCTTTCTTT.